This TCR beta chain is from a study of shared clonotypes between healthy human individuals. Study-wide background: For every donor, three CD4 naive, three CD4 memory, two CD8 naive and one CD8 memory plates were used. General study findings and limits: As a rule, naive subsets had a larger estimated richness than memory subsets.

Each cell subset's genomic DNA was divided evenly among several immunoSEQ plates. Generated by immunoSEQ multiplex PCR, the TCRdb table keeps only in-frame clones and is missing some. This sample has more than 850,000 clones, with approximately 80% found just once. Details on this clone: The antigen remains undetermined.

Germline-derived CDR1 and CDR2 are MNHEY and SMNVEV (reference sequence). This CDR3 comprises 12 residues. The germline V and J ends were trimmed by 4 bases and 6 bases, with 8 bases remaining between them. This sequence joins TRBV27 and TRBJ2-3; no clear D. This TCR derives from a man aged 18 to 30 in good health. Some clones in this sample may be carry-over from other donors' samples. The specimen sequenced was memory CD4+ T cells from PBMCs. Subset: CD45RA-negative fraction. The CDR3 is CASSSFLDTQYF. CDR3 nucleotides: TGTGCCAGCAGTTCCTTCTTGGATACGCAGTATTTT.